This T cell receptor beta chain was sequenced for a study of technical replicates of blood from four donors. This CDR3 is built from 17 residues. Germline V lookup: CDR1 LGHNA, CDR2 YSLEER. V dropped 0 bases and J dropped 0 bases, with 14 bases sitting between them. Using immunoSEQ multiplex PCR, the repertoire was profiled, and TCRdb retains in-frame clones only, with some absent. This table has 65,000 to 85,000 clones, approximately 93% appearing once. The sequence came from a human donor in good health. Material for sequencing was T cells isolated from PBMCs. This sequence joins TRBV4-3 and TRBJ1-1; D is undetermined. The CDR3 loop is CASSQDWAGVVNTEAFF. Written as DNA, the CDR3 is TGCGCCAGCAGCCAAGATTGGGCAGGTGTGGTGAACACTGAAGCTTTCTTT.